These 2 T cell receptor beta chains were sequenced from one sample in a study of T cells after yellow fever vaccination. One entry per CDR3 protein, called by TCRdb with MiXCR from the 5' RACE reads. The table records about 320,000 distinct CDR3 sequences, approximately 4.3% of them present only once. The material was PBMCs, obtained 15 days after the yellow fever booster vaccination. These receptors all come from a man aged 18 to 30 who received the YFV17D yellow fever vaccine.

This clonotype was observed a handful of times. This sequence joins TRBV6-2 or TRBV6-3 and TRBJ1-5; D remains ambiguous. Between the trimmed V and J ends, which lost 4 bases and 0 bases, there was a span of 13 bases. This CDR3 spans 16 amino acids. Germline V CDR1 and CDR2: MNHEY, SVGEGT. The CDR3 nucleotides read TGTGCCAGCAGTTTCGCCCAGACATATAGCAATCAGCCCCAGCATTTT. It encodes CASSFAQTYSNQPQHF.

This clonotype was seen only a few times. The V call is TRBV11-2, the J call TRBJ2-1; 13 nucleotides agree with TRBD2. This CDR3 comprises 17 residues. The V gene's germline CDR1 is SGHAT and CDR2 FQNNGV. V trimming: 5 bases; J trimming: 2 bases; junction bases outside the gene matches: 6. For the CDR3, the DNA is TGTGCCAGCAGCATCGGGACTAGCGGGGAGCCCTACAATGAGCAGTTCTTC. This gives the protein CASSIGTSGEPYNEQFF.